Detailed here is one TCR beta chain. The data were taken from a study of T-cell reconstitution after alpha-beta-depleted transplantation in children. Germline V CDR1 and CDR2: SEHNR, FQNEAQ (reference sequence). The V segment lost 2 bases and the J segment 6 bases; nucleotides outside the gene matches: 9. The CDR3 totals 16 residues. TCRbeta library preparation incorporated unique molecular identifiers. TCRdb analysed the PCR reads with MiXCR anew, one entry per CDR3 protein. The table includes some 390,000 distinct CDR3 sequences, about 20% detected once. The receptor comes from a human donor who donated a stem cell graft to a child with acute myeloid leukemia. The material sequenced was PBMCs from the stem cell graft donor, taken from the stem cell graft. The chain couples TRBV7-9 to TRBJ2-3, with 9 nucleotides matching TRBD1. CDR3 DNA sequence: TGTGCCAGCAGCTTATTTTGGACAGGGGTCTCGGATACGCAGTATTTT. Residues: CASSLFWTGVSDTQYF.